Following are 32 T cell receptor beta chains from one sample sequenced in a study of cytomegalovirus exposure and HLA in healthy donors. Both 60 Vbeta primers and 13 Jbeta primers went into the PCR. The protocol was immunoSEQ multiplex PCR, while the TCRdb copy is restricted to in-frame clones and leaves out a portion. The sample consists of 100,000 or so clones, over 60% of them appearing once. Sequenced sample: PBMCs. The receptors stem from a middle-aged man in good health and CMV-seropositive.

This clone is a singleton in its sample. A read error may produce the germline difference seen at one junction end. The V and J genes are TRBV7-7 and TRBJ2-7; D is perhaps TRBD2 (7 bases). Germline lookup yields CDR1 SSHAT and CDR2 FNYEAQ (reference sequence). The CDR3 totals 14 residues. The chain's CDR3 is CASSPWGGSDEQYF. In DNA form, the CDR3 reads TGTGCTAGCAGCCCGTGGGGGGGCTCCGACGAGCAGTACTTC.

J is TRBJ2-7 and V is TRBV6-6, with D possibly matching TRBD1 (5 bases). The germline V gene encodes CDR1 MNHNY and CDR2 SVGAGI (reference sequence). This CDR3 has 14 residues. The V gene lost 6 bases and the J gene lost 7 bases, with 19 bases spanning the gap. The CDR3 DNA follows: TGTGCCAGCAGCCCCCGGCAGGGTGGAGTAGAGCAGTACTTC. Translated, it gives CASSPRQGGVEQYF.

This chain links TRBV11-2 with TRBJ2-7; 9 bases fit TRBD1. The V and J ends lost 1 base and 7 bases, in that order; junction bases with no gene match: 5. Germline V gene data show CDR1 as SGHAT and CDR2 as FQNNGV. The CDR3 covers 14 residues. The CDR3 region is CASSLVQGAWEQYF. The CDR3 nucleotides are TGTGCCAGCAGCTTAGTACAGGGGGCGTGGGAGCAGTACTTC.

The chain uses TRBV27 and TRBJ2-7; TRBD1 matches 9 bases. V shed 5 bases, J shed 1 base, and the junction held 6 bases outside the gene matches. The CDR3 extends over 15 amino acids. Germline lookup yields CDR1 MNHEY and CDR2 SMNVEV (reference sequence). The CDR3 DNA reads TGTGCCAGCAGTATACAGGGGGCGAGGTCCTACGAGCAGTACTTC. It translates to CASSIQGARSYEQYF.

The gene calls are TRBV11-2 and TRBJ1-6; D gene unclear. CDR3 length: 17 residues. Germline V CDR1 and CDR2: SGHAT, FQNNGV. Trimming removed 3 bases from V and 9 bases from J, with 21 bases in between. CDR3 nucleotide sequence: TGTGCCAGCAGCTTTGCGGTAGGGAGAAGCCTGGGTTCACCCCTCCACTTT. Its protein is CASSFAVGRSLGSPLHF.

V gene TRBV12-5 combines with J gene TRBJ1-1; the D gene is possibly TRBD1 (6 bases). The CDR3 spans 13 residues. Germline lookup yields CDR1 LGHNT and CDR2 FRNRAP. V gave up 5 bases and J gave up 1 base, with 8 bases separating them. CDR3 DNA: TGTGCTAGTGGTATAGGGGGGAACACTGAAGCTTTCTTT. As protein: CASGIGGNTEAFF.

This clone was observed a handful of times. The J gene is TRBJ1-2, the V gene TRBV7-9; D gene unclear. The germline V gene has CDR1 SEHNR and CDR2 FQNEAQ (reference sequence). Trimming pared 1 base from V and 2 bases from J, leaving 8 bases between. The length of the CDR3 is 14 residues. The CDR3 DNA follows: TGTGCCAGCAGCTTAGGGGCCAACAACTATGGCTACACCTTC. Its translation: CASSLGANNYGYTF.

Concerning this clone: Relative to the germline gene, one junction end is altered; a read error may explain this. J is TRBJ1-2 and V is TRBV19; D is perhaps TRBD1 (5 bases). Germline CDR1 reads LNHDA; CDR2 reads SQIVND (reference sequence). CDR3 length: 13 residues. The CDR3 loop reads CASSGAARRGYTF. The CDR3 DNA follows: TGTGCTAGTAGTGGGGCAGCCCGTCGGGGCTACACCTTC.

The gene calls are TRBV6-1 and TRBJ2-4; possibly TRBD2 for D (6 bases). The CDR3 totals 15 residues. Germline V gene sequence: CDR1 MNHNS, CDR2 SASEGT. Between the trimmed V and J ends, which lost 5 bases and 3 bases, there was a span of 14 bases. Here the CDR3 DNA reads TGTGCCAGCAGTACCCCCCAGGGAGGCAAAAACATTCAGTACTTC. Its translation: CASSTPQGGKNIQYF.

This sequence joins TRBV19 and TRBJ2-2, with a weak D call TRBD1 (6 bases). The germline gives CDR1 LNHDA, CDR2 SQIVND (reference sequence). Trimming left V 6 bases short and J 1 base short, with 9 bases between. This CDR3 spans 14 amino acids. The CDR3 DNA sequence: TGTGCCAGTAGCGGGACACAGAACACCGGGGAGCTGTTTTTT. This translates into CASSGTQNTGELFF.

A single count supports this clone. The rearrangement uses TRBV7-2 and TRBJ1-1, with 9 positions matching TRBD1. The CDR3 loop spans 15 amino acids. V was pared by 3 bases and J by 4 bases, with 6 bases of the junction left unmatched. CDR1 is SGHTA, CDR2 FQGNSA, per germline. The CDR3 DNA is TGTGCCAGCAGCTTGGTGACAGGGGGGGCCACTGAAGCTTTCTTT. It specifies CASSLVTGGATEAFF.

This clone was seen a handful of times. V usage is TRBV28 and J usage is TRBJ2-5, with no clear D. Trimming left V 5 bases short and J 1 base short, with 8 bases between. The germline CDR1 and CDR2 sequences are MDHEN and SYDVKM. CDR3 length: 13 amino acids. Here the CDR3 DNA reads TGTGCCAGCAGTACCATGGCCCAAGAGACCCAGTACTTC. Its translation is CASSTMAQETQYF.

CDR3 protein: CASSPPTATYEQYF. The CDR3 DNA sequence: TGTGCCAGCAGCCCCCCGACAGCGACCTACGAGCAGTACTTC. The V gene is TRBV7-6, the J gene TRBJ2-7; a possible D gene is TRBD1 (5 bases). The germline V and J ends were trimmed by 5 bases and 2 bases, with 13 bases remaining between them. Germline V gene lookup returns CDR1 SGHVS and CDR2 FNYEAQ. The CDR3 totals 14 residues.

The gene calls are TRBV18 and TRBJ2-7, with a tentative D call TRBD1 (5 bases). CDR1 KGHSH and CDR2 LQKENI come from the germline V gene. Trimming took 6 bases from V and 5 from J, leaving 14 bases between them. This CDR3 is 13 amino acids long. CDR3 in amino acids: CASSLAGLDEQYF. CDR3 nucleotide sequence: TGTGCCAGCTCCCTGGCAGGGTTGGACGAGCAGTACTTC.

The V call is TRBV7-9, the J call TRBJ2-3; D unclear. V was trimmed by 4 bases and J by 4 bases, leaving 6 bases between them. This CDR3 is 12 amino acids long. In germline, CDR1 is SEHNR, CDR2 FQNEAQ (reference sequence). In DNA form, the CDR3 reads TGTGCCAGCAGCTACTTAGCAGATACGCAGTATTTT. It encodes CASSYLADTQYF.

The genes are TRBV6-4 and TRBJ1-2; D is unclear. With 6 bases removed from V and 2 bases from J, the gap between germline ends came to 10 bases. The CDR3 has 13 amino acids. In germline, CDR1 is MRHNA, CDR2 SNTAGT. This CDR3 reads CASSLTRNYGYTF. In DNA form, the CDR3 reads TGTGCCAGCAGCCTGACACGGAACTATGGCTACACCTTC.

This rearrangement joins TRBV5-1 to TRBJ2-7, with TRBD1 matching over 9 bases. The CDR3 is made up of 14 amino acids. V lost 4 bases, J lost 4 bases, and 6 bases stayed unmatched. Germline CDR1 SGHRS, CDR2 YFSETQ. The CDR3 nucleotides read TGCGCCAGCAGCCGACAGGGGGACAGGTACGAGCAGTACTTC. Its translation: CASSRQGDRYEQYF.

This chain links TRBV7-9 with TRBJ1-2; TRBD1 aligns across 7 bases. This CDR3 region has 15 residues. The germline V gene has CDR1 SEHNR and CDR2 FQNEAQ (reference sequence). With 2 bases clipped from V and 5 bases from J, the junction kept 8 bases outside the gene matches. CDR3 amino acids: CASSLPLQGDYGYTF. CDR3 sequence (DNA): TGTGCCAGCAGCTTACCCCTTCAGGGGGATTATGGCTACACCTTC.

This chain uses TRBV5-1 with TRBJ2-3, with 15 bases fitting TRBD2. The CDR3 has 19 residues. V shed 3 bases, J shed 2 bases, and the junction held 10 bases outside the gene matches. CDR1 and CDR2 (germline): SGHRS, YFSETQ. In DNA form, the CDR3 reads TGCGCCAGCAGCTCCCGGACTAGCGGGGGGGAGGGTCCCACAGATACGCAGTATTTT. It translates to CASSSRTSGGEGPTDTQYF.

This clone was counted a few times. The genes are TRBV4-3 and TRBJ1-2; TRBD1 agrees at 7 bases. The CDR3 has 15 amino acids. Germline CDR1 is LGHNA and CDR2 is YSLEER. With 0 bases clipped from V and 3 bases from J, the junction kept 4 bases outside the gene matches. The CDR3 bases are TGCGCCAGCAGCCAAGATGGGGGACAGTACTATGGCTACACCTTC. It codes for CASSQDGGQYYGYTF.

The CDR3 nucleotides read TGTGCCAGCAGCTTAGGGCAGGTCTCTGGAAACACCATATATTTT. It translates to CASSLGQVSGNTIYF. The chain joins TRBV7-9 to TRBJ1-3; D not resolved. Trimming shortened V by 1 base and J by 0 bases, and 7 bases separated the two germline ends. The germline gives CDR1 SEHNR, CDR2 FQNEAQ (reference sequence). CDR3 length equals 15 residues.

The V call is TRBV2, the J call TRBJ2-2; TRBD1 might be the D (5 bases). This CDR3 region has 15 residues. The germline V gene has CDR1 SNHLY and CDR2 FYNNEI. The V and J ends lost 1 base and 5 bases respectively, with 11 bases between them. The CDR3 coding sequence is TGTGCCAGCAGTGAAGGAGACAGTGGAACCGGGGAGCTGTTTTTT. Translating it yields CASSEGDSGTGELFF.

The V and J genes are TRBV11-2 and TRBJ2-1; 9 nucleotides match TRBD2. Germline CDR1 reads SGHAT; CDR2 reads FQNNGV. V was pared by 5 bases and J by 4 bases, with 18 bases of the junction left unmatched. The CDR3 sequence is 19 residues long. Here the CDR3 reads CASSPERGVASGGYNEQFF. Here the CDR3 DNA reads TGTGCCAGCAGCCCAGAGCGGGGGGTCGCGAGCGGGGGGTACAATGAGCAGTTCTTC.

The V and J genes are TRBV6-5 and TRBJ2-3, with 8 bases matching TRBD2. The V gene end was trimmed by 6 bases and the J gene end by 0 bases; junction bases not matched to a gene: 2. The CDR3 totals 14 residues. CDR1 MNHEY and CDR2 SVGAGI come from the germline V gene. The CDR3 DNA reads as TGTGCCAGCAGCGGGGGGGCTAGCACAGATACGCAGTATTTT. This translates into CASSGGASTDTQYF.

CDR3 bases: TGTGCCAGCAGTTCCCTTCCTCGCTATGGCTACACCTTC. Protein sequence: CASSSLPRYGYTF. This sequence joins TRBV6-5 and TRBJ1-2; D unresolved. Germline CDR1 MNHEY, CDR2 SVGAGI. The CDR3 sequence is 13 residues long. With 4 bases removed from V and 4 bases from J, the gap between germline ends came to 10 bases.

V gene TRBV18 combines with J gene TRBJ2-7; 9 bases are shared with TRBD2. The CDR3 has 14 amino acids. Trimming took 6 bases from V and 3 from J; bases not matched to a gene: 6. Germline values: CDR1 KGHSH, CDR2 LQKENI. The CDR3 reads CASSLTSGIYEQYF. DNA of the CDR3: TGTGCCAGCTCGCTGACTAGCGGAATCTACGAGCAGTACTTC.

This chain links TRBV2 with TRBJ2-3, with unresolved D. The CDR3 spans 15 residues. Trimming left V 3 bases short and J 0 bases short, with 10 bases between. The germline CDR1 and CDR2 sequences are SNHLY and FYNNEI. CDR3 in DNA: TGTGCCAGCAGTGAGCGAACGACTAGCACAGATACGCAGTATTTT. Protein product: CASSERTTSTDTQYF.

The V and J genes are TRBV27 and TRBJ2-3; 8 bases match TRBD2. The CDR3 has 16 residues. The V segment lost 2 bases and the J segment 2 bases; nucleotides outside the gene matches: 6. From germline, CDR1 is MNHEY and CDR2 SMNVEV (reference sequence). This CDR3 reads CASSLLAGGTTDTQYF. In DNA, the CDR3 is TGTGCCAGCAGTTTACTGGCGGGGGGAACCACAGATACGCAGTATTTT.

This clone has only a few counts. The gene calls are TRBV27 and TRBJ1-6; D is perhaps TRBD1 (5 bases). This CDR3 is 15 amino acids long. Trimming took off 2 bases at V and 5 bases at J, with 10 bases between the two ends. CDR1 and CDR2 (germline): MNHEY, SMNVEV (reference sequence). CDR3 residues: CASSLKGHHNSPLHF. The CDR3 nucleotides are TGTGCCAGCAGTTTAAAGGGGCACCATAATTCACCCCTCCACTTT.

The V gene is TRBV4-1, the J gene TRBJ2-3, with 7 bases lining up with TRBD1. The trim removed 3 bases at V and 0 bases at J, leaving 9 bases unmatched. CDR3 length: 17 amino acids. Germline assignment: CDR1 MGHRA and CDR2 YSYEKL. The CDR3 sequence: CASSHSVTGSSTDTQYF. CDR3 DNA sequence: TGCGCCAGCAGCCACTCAGTGACAGGGAGTAGCACAGATACGCAGTATTTT.

This chain uses TRBV7-3 with TRBJ1-2, with TRBD1 as a possible D gene (6 bases). Germline loops: CDR1 SGHTA, CDR2 FQGTGA. The CDR3 is 14 amino acids. V dropped 5 bases and J dropped 4 bases, with 14 bases sitting between them. DNA for the CDR3: TGTGCCAGCAGCCCCTCGGGACAAGGCTATGGCTACACCTTC. As protein: CASSPSGQGYGYTF.

V gene TRBV4-3 combines with J gene TRBJ1-2, with 7 bases that match TRBD1. The CDR3 is made up of 15 amino acids. The germline CDR1 and CDR2 sequences are LGHNA and YSLEER. Germline trimming cut 1 base from V and 8 bases from J; bases unmatched to any gene: 10. DNA of the CDR3: TGCGCCAGCAGCCAAGCAACCCACAGGGGTAAAGGCTACACCTTC. It specifies CASSQATHRGKGYTF.